The following is a TCR beta chain sequence with its context. Its specificity is not known. The data were produced by immunoSEQ multiplex PCR, yet TCRdb's version contains in-frame clones alone and is incomplete. The sample lists approximately 28,000 clones, 80% to 85% occurring once. Time point indicated: peripheral blood 6 weeks after treatment start. For each patient, 1 to 8 samples were obtained, pretreatment and on-treatment. This specimen belongs to a study of PD-L1 blockade in urothelial cancer. V lost 6 bases and J lost 0, with 21 bases in between. The CDR3 loop spans 19 amino acids. The germline CDR1 and CDR2 sequences are KGHSH and LQKENI. General study points: Blood clones associated with the tumor expanded more at 3 weeks in durable-benefit patients.

The chain has TRBV18 and TRBJ2-6; D remains unclear. The clonotype comes from a man between 65 and 85 years old with urothelial cancer. Sequenced here: PBMCs, sampled around atezolizumab (anti-PD-L1) treatment. The CDR3 DNA follows: TGTGCCAGCTCCCCCATCCCGCAGACATCAACCTCTGGGGCCAACGTCCTGACTTTC. This sequence encodes CASSPIPQTSTSGANVLTF.